This TCR beta chain was captured in a study of blood T cell repertoires in COVID-19. The wider study: Sites in the United States, Italy and Spain provided acute and convalescent COVID-19 samples. In each case, the material was cDNA or gDNA derived from T cells, B-cell-depleted T cells, or PBMCs.

How the authors handled the data: Amplification from reference gene primers served as the basis for estimated nucleated cell counts. Sequenced by immunoSEQ multiplex PCR; TCRdb stores in-frame clones only, minus some. That table furnishes V, J and clone size, whereas the DNA furnished D and trimming. The sample consists of 150,000 to 200,000 clones, approximately 84% of them appearing once. The CDR3 sequence is 14 residues long. V shed 4 bases, J shed 5 bases, and the junction held 7 bases outside the gene matches. Germline V gene sequence: CDR1 SGHTS, CDR2 YDEGEE. The chain uses TRBV5-8 and TRBJ2-3, with 7 bases lining up with TRBD1. This clonotype originated in a human donor with acute or convalescent COVID-19. The donor label of this sample is uncertain. The specimen sequenced was peripheral blood. The CDR3 bases are TGTGCCAGCAGCCCCAGGACAGGCATAGATACGCAGTATTTT. Translation gives CASSPRTGIDTQYF.